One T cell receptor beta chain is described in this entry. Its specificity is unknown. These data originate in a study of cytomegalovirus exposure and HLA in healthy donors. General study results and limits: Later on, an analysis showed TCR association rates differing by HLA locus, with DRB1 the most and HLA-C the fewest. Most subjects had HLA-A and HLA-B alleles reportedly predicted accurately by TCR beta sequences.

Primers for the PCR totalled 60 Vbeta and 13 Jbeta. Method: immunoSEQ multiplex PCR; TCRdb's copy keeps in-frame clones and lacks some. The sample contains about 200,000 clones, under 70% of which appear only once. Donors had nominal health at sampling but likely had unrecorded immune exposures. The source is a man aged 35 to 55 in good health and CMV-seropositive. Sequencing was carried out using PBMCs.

In nucleotides, the CDR3 is TGCGCCAGCAGCCTCACGACAGTCTCTGATGAAAAACTGTTTTTT. Its protein product is CASSLTTVSDEKLFF. The V gene is TRBV4-3, the J gene TRBJ1-4; D is possibly TRBD1 (5 bases). Trimming removed 4 bases at V and 6 bases at J, with 15 bases between. Per the germline V gene, CDR1 is LGHNA and CDR2 is YSLEER. This CDR3 region has 15 residues.